These T cell receptor beta chains were read from a single sample in a study of blood T cell repertoires in COVID-19. The table came from immunoSEQ multiplex PCR; TCRdb's copy has only in-frame clones and leaves some out. The table lists about 130,000 clones, roughly 80% of them singletons. The source material was peripheral blood. The source of these receptors is a man aged 70-80 years with acute or convalescent COVID-19. Each CDR3 is given with its conserved first and last residue. Fields, in order: J gene, D gene, clone size, V gene, CDR3 protein, CDR3 DNA. The D gene is left open where the match is weak. The size entry is marked missing in some rows and otherwise reads once, few, many or a size class.

TRBJ2-2 - - TRBV10-1 CASSEWATGELFF TGCGCCAGCAGTGAGTGGGCCACCGGGGAGCTGTTTTTT
TRBJ2-2 - - TRBV7-6 CASTNGGLHTGELFF TGTGCCAGCACCAATGGCGGGCTTCACACCGGGGAGCTGTTTTTT
TRBJ2-5 - - TRBV11-3 CASSLGLQETQYF TGTGCCAGCAGCTTAGGACTACAAGAGACCCAGTACTTC
TRBJ2-7 TRBD1 - TRBV28 CASSFPGQGYEQYF TGTGCCAGCAGTTTTCCAGGACAGGGGTACGAGCAGTACTTC
TRBJ1-1 TRBD1 once TRBV5-1 CASSLETGKAEAFF TGCGCCAGCAGCTTGGAGACAGGGAAAGCTGAAGCTTTCTTT
TRBJ2-1 TRBD2 - TRBV2 CASSAGGAAYNEQFF TGTGCCAGCAGTGCGGGGGGGGCCGCCTACAATGAGCAGTTCTTC
TRBJ1-3 - - TRBV7-2 CASRLPGSGNTIYF TGTGCCAGCCGATTGCCAGGGTCTGGAAACACCATATATTTT
TRBJ1-2 - - TRBV4-2 CASSQDTGYNWYGYTF TGTGCCAGCAGCCAAGATACAGGGTATAACTGGTATGGCTACACCTTC
TRBJ2-5 TRBD2 - TRBV7-8 CASSPPGGEETQYF TGTGCCAGCAGCCCGCCGGGGGGGGAAGAGACCCAGTACTTC
TRBJ1-1 - - TRBV10-3 CAISASNREKNTEAFF TGTGCCATCAGTGCTAGTAACAGGGAAAAGAACACTGAAGCTTTCTTT
TRBJ2-7 - - TRBV5-1 CASSLGTGISYEQYF TGCGCCAGCAGCTTGGGCACAGGGATCTCCTACGAGCAGTACTTC
TRBJ2-5 - - TRBV4-2 CASSQEDSKETQYF TGTGCCAGCAGCCAAGAGGACTCTAAAGAGACCCAGTACTTC
TRBJ2-2 TRBD1 - TRBV6-5 CASSATGGETGELFF TGTGCCAGCAGCGCCACAGGGGGCGAGACCGGGGAGCTGTTTTTT
TRBJ2-7 TRBD1 - TRBV2 CASSDRGTASYEQYF TGTGCCAGCAGCGACAGGGGCACCGCATCCTACGAGCAGTACTTC
TRBJ1-2 - - TRBV27 CASRPTGQPNYGYTF TGTGCCAGCAGACCGACGGGACAACCTAACTATGGCTACACCTTC
TRBJ1-5 TRBD1 - TRBV19 CASSRTDRGREWPQHF TGTGCCAGTAGCCGAACGGACAGGGGGCGGGAGTGGCCCCAGCATTTT
TRBJ2-1 - - TRBV12-3/TRBV12-4 CASSLEGGLGQFF TGTGCCAGCAGTTTAGAGGGGGGGCTTGGGCAGTTCTTC
TRBJ2-7 - - TRBV27 CASSPRGPYEQYF TGTGCCAGCAGTCCCCGAGGCCCCTACGAGCAGTACTTC
TRBJ1-2 - - TRBV5-6 CASSLWHDYGYTF TGTGCCAGCAGCTTGTGGCACGACTATGGCTACACCTTC
TRBJ1-1 TRBD1 - TRBV28 CASSLGTAIFF TGTGCCAGCAGTTTGGGGACAGCTATATTCTTT
TRBJ2-7 - - TRBV7-8 CASSFSGNSYEQYF TGTGCCAGCAGCTTCTCAGGAAACTCCTACGAGCAGTACTTC
TRBJ2-1 TRBD2 - TRBV25-1 CASSSGPNDEQFF TGTGCCAGCTCTAGCGGGCCCAACGATGAGCAGTTCTTC
TRBJ1-5 TRBD1 few TRBV5-1 CASSPDRADQPQHF TGCGCCAGCAGCCCGGACAGGGCCGATCAGCCCCAGCATTTT
TRBJ2-2 - - TRBV6-5 CASRRELNTGELFF TGTGCCAGCCGTCGGGAACTCAACACCGGGGAGCTGTTTTTT
TRBJ2-2 - - TRBV2 CASSVGGTPNTGELFF TGTGCCAGCAGTGTAGGTGGGACACCGAACACCGGGGAGCTGTTTTTT
TRBJ1-6 - - TRBV2 CASSAAGWRSPLHF TGTGCCAGCAGTGCGGCAGGGTGGCGTTCACCCCTCCACTTT
TRBJ2-7 - - TRBV7-2 CASSLEGRITNEQYF TGTGCCAGCAGCTTAGAGGGGCGGATCACGAACGAGCAGTACTTC
TRBJ2-3 - - TRBV6-5 CAIKGGLVSTDTQYF TGTGCCATCAAAGGGGGTTTGGTGAGCACAGATACGCAGTATTTT
TRBJ1-6 - - TRBV28 CASNPLGGYYSPLHF TGTGCCAGCAATCCCCTGGGGGGGTATTATTCACCCCTCCACTTT
TRBJ2-4 TRBD2 - TRBV19 CASSIRLAGGRRDIQYF TGTGCCAGTAGTATACGGCTAGCGGGGGGGCGGAGAGACATTCAGTACTTC
TRBJ2-5 - - TRBV5-8 CASSLTRGETQYF TGTGCCAGCAGCTTAACGAGAGGGGAGACCCAGTACTTC
TRBJ1-6 TRBD1 - TRBV6-5 CASSSRLRQGSPLHF TGTGCCAGCAGTTCCAGACTAAGACAGGGCTCACCCCTCCACTTT
TRBJ1-5 - - TRBV21-1 CASSILRRPGQPQHF TGTGCCAGCAGCATCCTCCGAAGGCCGGGACAGCCCCAGCATTTT
TRBJ1-3 TRBD1 - TRBV6-5 CASSSTGEEYF TGTGCCAGCAGTTCGACAGGGGAGGAATATTTT
TRBJ1-2 TRBD1 - TRBV5-4 CASSSGTAYGYTF TGTGCCAGCAGTTCCGGGACAGCCTATGGCTACACCTTC
TRBJ1-1 TRBD1 - TRBV6-5 CASRPTGGSEAFF TGTGCCAGCAGGCCGACAGGGGGCTCGGAAGCTTTCTTT
TRBJ2-7 TRBD2 once TRBV9 CASSGRSGGGYYEQYF TGTGCCAGCAGCGGACGGAGCGGGGGGGGATACTACGAGCAGTACTTC
TRBJ2-2 TRBD2 - TRBV28 CASSSGLNTGELFF TGTGCCAGCAGTTCGGGACTAAACACCGGGGAGCTGTTTTTT
TRBJ1-4 TRBD1 - TRBV5-1 CASSTLGQGNEKLFF TGCGCCAGCAGCACCCTGGGACAGGGGAATGAAAAACTGTTTTTT
TRBJ2-5 TRBD2 - TRBV10-3 CATRTSEETQYF TGTGCCACAAGGACTAGCGAGGAGACCCAGTACTTC
TRBJ2-2 TRBD1 - TRBV30 CAWSGNSDRGRNGELFF TGTGCCTGGAGTGGGAACTCGGACAGGGGGCGAAACGGGGAGCTGTTTTTT
TRBJ1-2 - - TRBV5-6 CASRPLASSTGGNYGYTF TGTGCCAGCCGCCCCCTAGCTTCCTCGACCGGGGGTAACTATGGCTACACCTTC
TRBJ1-2 - - TRBV19 CASSVFVGGGGTNYGYTF TGTGCCAGTAGTGTCTTCGTAGGCGGGGGGGGAACTAACTATGGCTACACCTTC
TRBJ1-1 - - TRBV7-9 CASSLLAEAFF TGTGCCAGCAGCTTACTAGCTGAAGCTTTCTTT
TRBJ2-5 - - TRBV7-9 CASRLGEETQYF TGTGCCAGCAGGCTAGGGGAAGAGACCCAGTACTTC
TRBJ1-2 - few TRBV7-2 CASSRSGGYTF TGTGCCAGCAGCCGTAGCGGGGGCTACACCTTC
TRBJ1-2 - - TRBV29-1 CSVFPPDRSNGYTF TGCAGCGTTTTTCCACCCGACAGGTCCAATGGCTACACCTTC
TRBJ1-6 - - TRBV3-1/TRBV3-2 CASSQGGFDSPLHF TGTGCCAGCAGCCAAGGGGGCTTTGATTCACCCCTCCACTTT
TRBJ1-5 - once TRBV28 CASSTFLTTRGNQPQHF TGTGCCAGCAGTACCTTCCTGACAACGCGGGGCAATCAGCCCCAGCATTTT
TRBJ1-3 - - TRBV5-1 CASSSGSNSGNTIYF TGCGCCAGCAGCTCCGGGTCCAACTCTGGAAACACCATATATTTT
TRBJ2-3 TRBD2 - TRBV2 CASNLLAGGRTDTQYF TGTGCCAGCAATCTACTAGCGGGGGGGCGCACAGATACGCAGTATTTT
TRBJ1-3 - few TRBV24-1 CATSDLYRDSGNTIYF TGTGCCACCAGTGATTTGTACAGGGACTCTGGAAACACCATATATTTT
TRBJ2-2 TRBD2 few TRBV4-1 CASSSPSGGDTGELFF TGCGCCAGCAGCTCGCCTAGCGGGGGGGACACCGGGGAGCTGTTTTTT
TRBJ2-2 - - TRBV10-3 CAISESGALPGELFF TGTGCCATCAGTGAGTCAGGGGCGCTCCCCGGGGAGCTGTTTTTT
TRBJ1-5 - - TRBV6-5 CASTGFGDQPQHF TGTGCCAGCACAGGGTTTGGGGATCAGCCCCAGCATTTT
TRBJ1-5 - - TRBV2 CASNPGGNQPQHF TGTGCCAGCAACCCCGGGGGCAATCAGCCCCAGCATTTT
TRBJ1-3 - few TRBV9 CASSAPVGSGNTIYF TGTGCCAGCAGCGCCCCCGTCGGTTCTGGAAACACCATATATTTT